Shown below are 31 T cell receptor beta chains from a single sample sequenced in a study of cytomegalovirus exposure and HLA in healthy donors (dated by TCRdb to 2015 to 2018). Library method: the immunoSEQ multiplex PCR assay. For the multiplex PCR, a mixture combining 60 forward primers for TCR Vbeta segments and 13 reverse primers for TCR Jbeta segments was used. TCRdb took this table from immuneACCESS and kept in-frame rearrangements with V and J called. Such tables lack part of the clones; where checked against another copy, unresolved V genes explain under half of the gap, and the rest is unexplained. The sample data list around 120,000 clones, and roughly 85% of these were observed just once. The ten biggest clones cover approximately 1.2% of the sample. Specimen: PBMCs. The receptor set was obtained from a boy between 10 and 17 years old in good health and CMV-seronegative.

The J gene is TRBJ2-5, the V gene TRBV4-1; no clear D gene. The V gene lost 0 bases and the J gene lost 2 bases, with 13 bases spanning the gap. Germline-derived CDR1 and CDR2 are MGHRA and YSYEKL. The CDR3 has 16 amino acids. The CDR3 is CASSQDYELRQETQYF. The CDR3 nucleotides are TGCGCCAGCAGCCAAGACTATGAGTTACGGCAAGAGACCCAGTACTTC.

The rearrangement uses TRBV6-4 and TRBJ1-4; no reliable D call. This CDR3 has 15 residues. V was cut by 0 bases and J by 4 bases, with 9 bases left in between. In germline, CDR1 is MRHNA, CDR2 SNTAGT. CDR3 residues: CASSDSGSVNEKLFF. The CDR3 coding sequence is TGTGCCAGCAGTGACTCAGGCAGCGTTAATGAAAAACTGTTTTTT.

The genes are TRBV2 and TRBJ2-2, with D uncertain. CDR1 and CDR2 (germline): SNHLY, FYNNEI. V was cut by 1 base and J by 7 bases, with 7 bases left in between. This CDR3 region has 13 residues. The CDR3 is CASSEDQVGELFF. The CDR3 coding sequence is TGTGCCAGCAGTGAAGATCAGGTCGGGGAGCTGTTTTTT.

This chain uses TRBV4-1 with TRBJ2-5; possible D gene TRBD2, 7 bases. With 0 bases removed from V and 5 bases from J, the gap between germline ends came to 16 bases. The CDR3 totals 16 residues. Looked up from germline, CDR1 is MGHRA and CDR2 is YSYEKL. The CDR3 protein is CASSQDLGEGGETQYF. CDR3 DNA: TGCGCCAGCAGCCAAGATTTGGGGGAGGGGGGCGAGACCCAGTACTTC.

V usage is TRBV4-1 and J usage is TRBJ2-7; TRBD1 is a possible D gene (6 bases). The CDR3 sequence is 15 residues long. Per germline, CDR1 MGHRA and CDR2 YSYEKL. V lost 4 bases and J lost 2, with 15 bases in between. The CDR3 coding sequence is TGCGCCAGCAGCCTCGTAGACAACAGGGCCTACGAGCAGTACTTC. It is translated as CASSLVDNRAYEQYF.

This rearrangement joins TRBV9 to TRBJ2-2; 8 positions agree with TRBD2. Germline CDR1 is SGDLS and CDR2 is YYNGEE. V dropped 2 bases and J dropped 5; count of bases not matched to a gene: 14. The CDR3 totals 18 residues. The CDR3 sequence is CASSVPSGSELKTGELFF. The DNA of the CDR3 is TGTGCCAGCAGCGTCCCAAGCGGGAGCGAATTAAAAACCGGGGAGCTGTTTTTT.

V gene TRBV9 combines with J gene TRBJ2-3; TRBD2 agrees at 7 bases. Germline CDR1 and CDR2: SGDLS and YYNGEE. V lost 4 bases to trimming and J lost 2 bases; unmatched junction nucleotides: 1. CDR3 length equals 13 residues. The CDR3 region is CASSLAVTDTQYF. DNA for the CDR3: TGTGCCAGCAGCCTAGCGGTCACAGATACGCAGTATTTT.

The rearrangement links TRBV5-1 to TRBJ2-1, with D possibly TRBD2 on 5 matching bases. V lost 3 bases and J 10 bases, leaving 14 bases between the germline ends. Germline V lookup: CDR1 SGHRS, CDR2 YFSETQ. The CDR3 covers 13 residues. DNA for the CDR3: TGCGCCAGCAGCTCGGACTCCGAGGTAGAGCAGTTCTTC. Protein: CASSSDSEVEQFF.

The chain carries TRBV5-1 and TRBJ2-7; D possibly corresponds to TRBD2 (6 bases). The CDR3 extends over 15 amino acids. Germline CDR1 reads SGHRS; CDR2 reads YFSETQ. V gave up 2 bases and J gave up 2 bases, with 14 bases separating them. DNA for the CDR3: TGCGCCAGCAGCTTAGGGGACTCCAGGACCTACGAGCAGTACTTC. Protein: CASSLGDSRTYEQYF.

The chain is built from TRBV2 and TRBJ2-3; 8 positions match TRBD2. The junction had 13 bases not matched to a gene; V was cut back by 6 bases and J by 8 bases. CDR3 length equals 15 residues. Germline CDR1 reads SNHLY; CDR2 reads FYNNEI. Here the CDR3 reads CASSDLTSARGTQYF. DNA of the CDR3: TGTGCCAGCAGCGATCTGACTAGCGCGAGGGGTACGCAGTATTTT.

This clone was recorded once. The V and J genes are TRBV18 and TRBJ2-3; TRBD1 matches 7 bases. Trimming cost V 3 bases and J 5 bases; bases outside gene matches: 2. Germline V gives CDR1 KGHSH, CDR2 LQKENI. This CDR3 comprises 13 residues. The CDR3 loop reads CASSPGQKDTQYF. The CDR3 coding sequence is TGTGCCAGCTCACCGGGACAGAAAGATACGCAGTATTTT.

CDR3 sequence (DNA): TGTGCCAGTAGTATAGGGACTAGCGGGGAGCAAGAGACCCAGTACTTC. Protein product: CASSIGTSGEQETQYF. V usage is TRBV19 and J usage is TRBJ2-5, with 12 bases fitting TRBD2. The CDR3 contains 16 residues. V was clipped by 1 base and J by 2 bases; unmatched bases: 2. Looked up from germline, CDR1 is LNHDA and CDR2 is SQIVND (reference sequence).

The rearrangement uses TRBV28 and TRBJ2-2, with D maybe TRBD1 (5 bases). V was cut by 6 bases and J by 0 bases, with 5 bases left in between. The CDR3 has 13 amino acids. The germline V gene encodes CDR1 MDHEN and CDR2 SYDVKM. The CDR3 is CASRGANTGELFF. CDR3 DNA sequence: TGTGCCAGCAGAGGGGCGAACACCGGGGAGCTGTTTTTT.

The rearrangement links TRBV4-3 to TRBJ2-7; tentative D call: TRBD1 (6 bases). This CDR3 is 12 amino acids long. Germline CDR1 is LGHNA and CDR2 is YSLEER. The V end lost 5 bases, the J end lost 7 bases, and 12 bases lay between the germline ends. CDR3 sequence reads: CASSNPGEEQYF. The CDR3 bases are TGCGCCAGCAGCAATCCAGGGGAAGAGCAGTACTTC.

The chain joins TRBV6-6 to TRBJ1-5; D unclear. CDR3 length equals 11 residues. V was cut by 6 bases and J by 3 bases, with 3 bases left in between. CDR1 is MNHNY, CDR2 SVGAGI, per germline (reference sequence). The CDR3: CASSSNQPQHF. The CDR3 nucleotides read TGTGCCAGCAGCTCCAATCAGCCCCAGCATTTT.

The chain carries TRBV6-1 and TRBJ1-2, with unresolved D. V was pared by 1 base and J by 4 bases, with 16 bases between. Per germline, CDR1 MNHNS and CDR2 SASEGT. The length of the CDR3 is 16 residues. The CDR3 sequence is CASSEGFPGSLYGYTF. The CDR3, as DNA: TGTGCCAGCAGTGAAGGCTTCCCGGGGTCTCTCTATGGCTACACCTTC.

This clone turned up a few times. This chain joins TRBV6-6 and TRBJ2-1; TRBD2 agrees at 10 bases. This CDR3 is built from 15 residues. V dropped 6 bases and J dropped 4; count of bases not matched to a gene: 6. The germline gives CDR1 MNHNY, CDR2 SVGAGI (reference sequence). The CDR3 spells CASSLGLAEYNEQFF. The CDR3 nucleotides are TGTGCCAGCAGCCTCGGACTAGCGGAGTACAATGAGCAGTTCTTC.

The CDR3 nucleotides read TGTGCCAGCAGCTTAAACGAGGCGGGCTACGAGCAGTACTTC. It yields the protein CASSLNEAGYEQYF. The rearrangement links TRBV7-6 to TRBJ2-7, with a possible D match to TRBD2 (5 bases). CDR3 size: 14 residues. Germline-derived CDR1 and CDR2 are SGHVS and FNYEAQ. Trimming removed 2 bases at V and 3 bases at J, with 11 bases between.

This chain links TRBV29-1 with TRBJ2-7, with 7 bases lining up with TRBD1. The CDR3 is 15 amino acids. Trimming removed 4 bases from V and 4 bases from J; junction bases left unmatched: 13. The germline gives CDR1 SQVTM, CDR2 ANQGSEA. The CDR3 bases are TGCAGCGTTGGGGGAGCACATCCAGGGGGTTACGAGCAGTACTTC. It yields the protein CSVGGAHPGGYEQYF.

V gene TRBV29-1 combines with J gene TRBJ2-5, with TRBD1 matching over 7 bases. The J call is doubtful: the DNA matches TRBJ2-7 better. The CDR3 has 11 residues. In germline, CDR1 is SQVTM, CDR2 ANQGSEA. The CDR3 protein is CSVGDRDEQYF. As DNA, the CDR3 is TGCAGCGTGGGAGACAGGGACGAGCAGTACTTC.

This chain connects TRBV9 to TRBJ2-3, with TRBD2 as a possible D gene (6 bases). CDR1 is SGDLS, CDR2 YYNGEE, per germline. The CDR3 runs to 18 residues. V was trimmed by 0 bases and J by 1 base, leaving 18 bases between them. CDR3 protein: CASSVEPPLGGGTDTQYF. CDR3 DNA sequence: TGTGCCAGCAGCGTAGAGCCCCCCTTGGGGGGTGGCACAGATACGCAGTATTTT.

This clone was observed once. This same CDR3 is encoded by further DNA sequences in the sample. This chain joins TRBV18 and TRBJ1-2; TRBD1 matches at 8 bases. The CDR3 is 13 residues long. Germline values: CDR1 KGHSH, CDR2 LQKENI. After removal of 3 bases from V and 6 bases from J, the junction contained 3 bases not matched to a gene. The CDR3 bases are TGTGCCAGCTCACCTGGACAGGGTCATGGCTACACCTTC. Protein sequence: CASSPGQGHGYTF.

The chain is built from TRBV2 and TRBJ2-3, with D possibly TRBD1 on 5 matching bases. Germline CDR1 reads SNHLY; CDR2 reads FYNNEI. V gave up 6 bases and J gave up 0 bases, with 10 bases separating them. There are 14 residues in the CDR3. The CDR3 coding sequence is TGTGCCAGCAGGGGGCCACCTAGCACAGATACGCAGTATTTT. Residues: CASRGPPSTDTQYF.

CDR3 nucleotide sequence: TGTGCCAGCAGTGAAGCGCTTTTACAGCTTGAAGCTTTCTTT. Protein product: CASSEALLQLEAFF. The genes are TRBV2 and TRBJ1-1; D ambiguous. CDR1 SNHLY and CDR2 FYNNEI come from the germline V gene. The CDR3 extends over 14 amino acids. V shed 0 bases and J shed 7 bases, with 12 bases lying between them.

The chain is built from TRBV7-8 and TRBJ1-1; 7 bases map to TRBD1. Germline CDR1 and CDR2: SGHVS and FQNEAQ. The V segment lost 3 bases and the J segment 0 bases; nucleotides outside the gene matches: 4. The CDR3 covers 15 residues. The CDR3 coding sequence is TGTGCCAGCAGCTTGAGGGACAGCATGAACACTGAAGCTTTCTTT. This gives the protein CASSLRDSMNTEAFF. The full variable domain, in which reference TRBV7-8 and TRBJ1-1 provide the parts outside the CDR3, is GAGVSQSPRYKVAKRGQDVALRCDPISGHVSLFWYQQALGQGPEFLTYFQNEAQLDKSGLPSDRFFAERPEGSVSTLKIQRTQQEDSAVYLCASSLRDSMNTEAFFGQGTRLTVV.

The rearrangement uses TRBV6-5 and TRBJ2-3, with D possibly matching TRBD2 (6 bases). Germline loops: CDR1 MNHEY, CDR2 SVGAGI. CDR3 length equals 14 residues. Trimming left V 8 bases short and J 5 bases short, with 17 bases between. The CDR3 DNA is TGTGCCAGCGGCCGCGAGTTGGGGGGAGATACGCAGTATTTT. Amino acid sequence: CASGRELGGDTQYF.

J is TRBJ1-5 and V is TRBV5-1, with 8 bases that match TRBD1. The CDR3 is made up of 15 amino acids. V shed 3 bases and J 5 bases; nucleotides not matched to a gene: 7. CDR1 and CDR2 (germline): SGHRS, YFSETQ. CDR3 amino acids: CASSYTGGVDQPQHF. CDR3 bases: TGCGCCAGCAGCTATACAGGGGGAGTGGATCAGCCCCAGCATTTT.

V gene TRBV9 combines with J gene TRBJ2-2; 9 bases align to TRBD2. The CDR3 length is 15 residues. CDR1 is SGDLS, CDR2 YYNGEE, per germline. Trimming cost V 3 bases and J 5 bases; bases outside gene matches: 5. CDR3 bases: TGTGCCAGCAGCGCCGGGACTAGCAGTACCGGGGAGCTGTTTTTT. This sequence encodes CASSAGTSSTGELFF.

This CDR3 reads CASSLRGLAGTDTQYF. The CDR3 coding sequence is TGTGCCAGCAGCTTGAGGGGACTAGCGGGAACAGATACGCAGTATTTT. V gene TRBV5-4 combines with J gene TRBJ2-3; 13 bases are shared with TRBD2. V was pared by 1 base and J by 3 bases, with 2 bases of the junction left unmatched. The CDR3 runs to 16 residues. Germline lookup yields CDR1 SGHNT and CDR2 YYREEE (reference sequence).

The chain combines TRBV2 with TRBJ2-7, with D hard to call. The CDR3 runs to 10 residues. V lost 7 bases and J lost 4, with 5 bases in between. CDR1 SNHLY and CDR2 FYNNEI come from the germline V gene. The CDR3 DNA reads TGTGCCAGCACCGGTTACGAGCAGTACTTC. Protein sequence: CASTGYEQYF.

CDR3 in amino acids: CASSATGTDHNEQFF. The CDR3 DNA is TGTGCCAGCAGTGCAACCGGGACAGATCACAATGAGCAGTTCTTC. This chain uses TRBV6-4 with TRBJ2-1, with 7 bases fitting TRBD1. Germline V CDR1 and CDR2: MRHNA, SNTAGT. The CDR3 has 15 residues. Losses at the gene ends were 4 bases for V and 5 bases for J; bases not matched to a gene: 8.